The 16 T cell receptor beta chains below were found in one sample sequenced in a study of CD8 T cells in Susac syndrome. Reverse transcription of 0.5 to 1 ug RNA was performed with random hexamers. MiXCR was run by TCRdb on the immunoSEQ multiplex PCR reads, yielding one entry per CDR3 protein. Of roughly 220,000 distinct CDR3 sequences in the sample, 94% were seen once. Sequenced sample: CD4+ T cells from PBMCs. The receptors shown here come from a human donor with Susac syndrome.

This clonotype was counted once. V usage is TRBV20-1 and J usage is TRBJ2-1; 12 bases map to TRBD2. Germline values: CDR1 DFQATT, CDR2 SNEGSKA (reference sequence). The CDR3 sequence is 13 residues long. The DNA of the CDR3 is TGCAGGGCCGGGGGACTAGCGGGTCCGAAGCAGTTCTTC. Its translation: CRAGGLAGPKQFF.

This sequence joins TRBV19 and TRBJ1-5; the D gene is possibly TRBD1 (5 bases). Germline CDR1 and CDR2: LNHDA and SQIVND (reference sequence). The CDR3 runs 15 residues. Trimming left V 1 base short and J 7 bases short, with 14 bases between. This chain's CDR3 is CASSIGAAGNQPQHF. In nucleotides, the CDR3 is TGTGCCAGTAGTATAGGGGCGGCAGGGAACCAGCCCCAGCATTTT.

The rearrangement uses TRBV11-3 and TRBJ2-5; 11 bases agree with TRBD2. In germline, CDR1 is SGHNT, CDR2 YENEEA. Trimming at V came to 2 bases and at J to 9 bases, leaving 20 bases not matched to a gene. CDR3 length: 19 residues. For the CDR3, the DNA is TGTGCCAGCAGCTTAATGGCCGGGACTAGCGGTCCGAGGAAGCGGGCCCAGTACTTC. Protein: CASSLMAGTSGPRKRAQYF.

The chain couples TRBV30 to TRBJ2-7; a weak D match, TRBD1 (5 bases). Trimming removed 2 bases at V and 2 bases at J, with 10 bases between. The CDR3 covers 13 residues. Looked up from germline, CDR1 is GTSNPN and CDR2 is SVGIG (reference sequence). DNA for the CDR3: TGTGCCTGGAGTAGGGGCCAGACCTACGAGCAGTACTTC. Encoded protein: CAWSRGQTYEQYF.

Only one count was recorded for this clonotype. The chain combines TRBV24-1 with TRBJ2-2; tentatively, D is TRBD1 (5 bases). Germline CDR1 reads KGHDR; CDR2 reads SFDVKD. The CDR3 runs 18 residues. The germline V and J ends were trimmed by 2 bases and 0 bases, with 15 bases remaining between them. The CDR3 loop reads CATSDWGAGATNTGELFF. The CDR3 DNA sequence: TGTGCCACCAGTGATTGGGGCGCCGGAGCGACGAACACCGGGGAGCTGTTTTTT.

V is TRBV30 and J is TRBJ2-3, with D possibly being TRBD2 (6 bases). Germline-derived CDR1 and CDR2 are GTSNPN and SVGIG (reference sequence). This CDR3 is 17 amino acids long. Trimming stripped 3 bases from V and 5 bases from J, with 24 bases between. DNA of the CDR3: TGTGCCTGGAGCGTATTCAGATGGACTAAACGGGAAGATACGCAGTATTTT. This sequence encodes CAWSVFRWTKREDTQYF.

A few counts support this clonotype. The J gene is TRBJ2-7, the V gene TRBV29-1, with TRBD1 matching over 12 bases. CDR1 and CDR2 from the germline V gene are SQVTM and ANQGSEA. CDR3 length: 13 amino acids. The V gene end was trimmed by 6 bases and the J gene end by 5 bases; junction bases not matched to a gene: 5. DNA of the CDR3: TGCAGCGTCTTTGGGACAGGGGGCAACGAGCAGTACTTC. Amino acid sequence: CSVFGTGGNEQYF.

The V call is TRBV5-1, the J call TRBJ2-6; D unclear. V gave up 4 bases and J gave up 2 bases, with 7 bases separating them. The CDR3 is 14 amino acids. Germline V gene data show CDR1 as SGHRS and CDR2 as YFSETQ. Written as DNA, the CDR3 is TGCGCCAGCAGCCCATCCACTGGGGCCAACGTCCTGACTTTC. It is translated as CASSPSTGANVLTF.

The chain has TRBV5-6 and TRBJ2-3; 7 nucleotides match TRBD2. CDR1 and CDR2 (germline): SGHDT, YYEEEE. The V segment lost 4 bases and the J segment 13 bases; nucleotides outside the gene matches: 12. The CDR3 contains 13 residues. The CDR3 coding sequence is TGTGCCAGCAGCCGCGCTCGCGGGGGTCGAGAGTATTTT. The encoded protein is CASSRARGGREYF. Full variable domain (remainder filled in from reference TRBV5-6 and TRBJ2-3): DAGVTQSPTHLIKTRGQQVTLRCSPKSGHDTVSWYQQALGQGPQFIFQYYEEEERQRGNFPDRFSGHQFPNYSSELNVNALLLGDSALYLCASSRARGGREYFGPGTRLTVL.

This chain joins TRBV20-1 and TRBJ2-7; D gene unclear. Trimming took 1 base from V and 6 from J, leaving 19 bases between them. The CDR3 is made up of 15 amino acids. CDR1 DFQATT and CDR2 SNEGSKA come from the germline V gene (reference sequence). This chain's CDR3 is CSARVLAQSLTEQYF. CDR3 coding DNA: TGCAGTGCTAGAGTCCTGGCTCAGAGTCTGACCGAGCAGTACTTC.

Of note for this clonotype: One end of the junction is discordant with germline, which a read error may explain. The chain links TRBV20-1 to TRBJ1-5; D remains unclear. In germline, CDR1 is DFQATT, CDR2 SNEGSKA (reference sequence). This CDR3 is 13 amino acids long. As DNA, the CDR3 is TGCAGTGCTAGTAAGGGTAGCAATCAGCCCCAGCTTTTT. Its protein product is CSASKGSNQPQLF.

This chain joins TRBV6-4 and TRBJ2-1; D unresolved. This CDR3 is built from 16 residues. The germline gives CDR1 MRHNA, CDR2 SNTAGT. V was clipped by 6 bases and J by 7 bases, with 22 bases between them. The CDR3 protein is CASSRSDNSITNEQFF. In DNA form, the CDR3 reads TGTGCCAGCAGCCGATCCGACAACTCGATTACTAATGAGCAGTTCTTC.

CDR3 loop: CASSLAGIGDTEAFF. CDR3 nucleotide sequence: TGTGCCAGCAGCTTAGCGGGGATTGGGGACACTGAAGCTTTCTTT. V usage is TRBV7-2 and J usage is TRBJ1-1; no reliable D call. Per germline, CDR1 SGHTA and CDR2 FQGNSA. The CDR3 covers 15 residues. Trimming took off 0 bases at V and 3 bases at J, with 11 bases between the two ends. The full variable domain, in which reference TRBV7-2 and TRBJ1-1 provide the parts outside the CDR3, is GAGVSQSPSNKVTEKGKDVELRCDPISGHTALYWYRQSLGQGLEFLIYFQGNSAPDKSGLPSDRFSAERTGGSVSTLTIQRTQQEDSAVYLCASSLAGIGDTEAFFGQGTRLTVV.

The V gene is TRBV5-1, the J gene TRBJ1-4; D is perhaps TRBD1 (5 bases). Germline CDR1 SGHRS, CDR2 YFSETQ. With 4 bases removed from V and 4 bases from J, the gap between germline ends came to 20 bases. The CDR3 length is 17 residues. CDR3 nucleotides: TGCGCCAGCAGCACCGGCGGGGGGGACGGCGATAATGAAAAACTGTTTTTT. Its translation is CASSTGGGDGDNEKLFF.

The rearrangement joins TRBV6-2 or TRBV6-3 to TRBJ2-1; D possibly corresponds to TRBD1 (6 bases). Trimming took 6 bases from V and 0 from J, leaving 21 bases between them. Germline lookup yields CDR1 MNHEY and CDR2 SVGEGT. The CDR3 extends over 18 amino acids. The DNA of the CDR3 is TGTGCCAGCAGCCTACCGACCAGGGGCAGGGGCTCCTACAATGAGCAGTTCTTC. This gives the protein CASSLPTRGRGSYNEQFF.

The V gene is TRBV19, the J gene TRBJ1-5; 9 positions agree with TRBD1. This CDR3 is built from 16 residues. V was clipped by 7 bases and J by 5 bases; unmatched bases: 12. Germline CDR1 and CDR2: LNHDA and SQIVND (reference sequence). The CDR3 nucleotides are TGTGCCAGTACCCCGAGGCTGGACAGGGGAGATCAGCCCCAGCATTTT. This sequence encodes CASTPRLDRGDQPQHF.